Below are 13 T cell receptor beta chains sequenced from a single sample in a study of blood T cells in healthy people across ages. The use of a sample-barcoded 5' primer and a J-beta primer mix characterized a second PCR of roughly 7 to 12 cycles. TCRdb analysed the 5' RACE reads with MiXCR anew, one entry per CDR3 protein. The sample lists around 2 million distinct CDR3 sequences, around 40% occurring once. The sequenced material came from blood. The source is a human donor in good health.

A few counts support this clonotype. V is TRBV10-3 and J is TRBJ2-6; perhaps D is TRBD1 or TRBD2 (5 bases each). The CDR3 contains 15 residues. V was pared by 5 bases and J by 2 bases, with 10 bases between. Germline V gene data show CDR1 as ENHRY and CDR2 as SYGVKD. CDR3 in amino acids: CAISREGAGANVLTF. The DNA for the CDR3 is TGTGCCATCAGTCGGGAAGGGGCTGGGGCCAACGTCCTGACTTTC.

This clonotype was detected many times. V usage is TRBV7-2 and J usage is TRBJ2-5; TRBD2 matches at 10 bases. Germline-derived CDR1 and CDR2 are SGHTA and FQGNSA. The CDR3 is 16 amino acids. The junction had 2 bases not matched to a gene; V was cut back by 0 bases and J by 1 base. As DNA, the CDR3 is TGTGCCAGCAGCTTAGCGCTAGCGGGGGCCCAAGAGACCCAGTACTTC. Translating gives CASSLALAGAQETQYF.

The chain combines TRBV12-3 or TRBV12-4 with TRBJ1-1; D is unclear. The CDR3 spans 13 residues. Trimming removed 1 base from V and 9 bases from J, with 12 bases in between. CDR3 residues: CASSLESNLKAFF. The CDR3 DNA reads TGTGCCAGCAGTTTAGAGTCAAATTTAAAAGCTTTCTTT.

This clonotype was seen a handful of times. The rearrangement joins TRBV6-2 or TRBV6-3 to TRBJ1-6, with D tentatively TRBD1 (5 bases). Per the germline V gene, CDR1 is MNHEY and CDR2 is SVGEGT. V lost 5 bases to trimming and J lost 7 bases, with 15 bases between them. The CDR3 is made up of 15 amino acids. This CDR3 reads CASSRRIDSNSPLHF. DNA for the CDR3: TGTGCCAGCAGTCGCAGGATCGACAGCAATTCACCCCTCCACTTT.

The chain employs TRBV9 and TRBJ2-5; D gene ambiguous. The J call is uncertain, as TRBJ2-7 better fits the DNA end. The CDR3 has 15 amino acids. Germline lookup yields CDR1 SGDLS and CDR2 YYNGEE. The CDR3 loop reads CASSASGGSPYEQYF. Written as DNA, the CDR3 is TGTGCCAGCAGCGCATCAGGTGGCAGCCCCTACGAGCAGTACTTC.

The V and J genes are TRBV10-3 and TRBJ2-1, with 9 bases lining up with TRBD1. The J segment lost 7 bases and the V segment lost 2 bases, leaving 6 bases of the junction unmatched. The length of the CDR3 is 15 residues. Germline CDR1 and CDR2: ENHRY and SYGVKD. The CDR3 coding sequence is TGTGCCATCAGTGAGAGGACAGGGGTGAAGAATGAGCAGTTCTTC. Amino acids: CAISERTGVKNEQFF.

This chain joins TRBV6-2 or TRBV6-3 and TRBJ2-5; D unresolved. The last part of the DNA fits TRBJ2-7 better; the J call may be wrong. The CDR3 is made up of 15 amino acids. Germline CDR1 and CDR2: MNHEY and SVGEGT. The CDR3 DNA reads as TGTGCCAGCAGTTACTCAGAAGCATCAACCCACGAGCAGTACTTC. Its protein product is CASSYSEASTHEQYF.

The J gene is TRBJ2-1, the V gene TRBV4-1, with TRBD2 identical over 9 bases. This CDR3 comprises 16 residues. With 2 bases clipped from V and 4 bases from J, the junction kept 6 bases outside the gene matches. CDR1 and CDR2 from the germline V gene are MGHRA and YSYEKL. CDR3 nucleotide sequence: TGCGCCAGCAGCCAACCGCCAGCGGGGGGTTACAATGAGCAGTTCTTC. This codes for CASSQPPAGGYNEQFF.

The V gene is TRBV24-1, the J gene TRBJ2-1; D not resolved. The V gene lost 4 bases and the J gene lost 3 bases, with 15 bases spanning the gap. The CDR3 runs 16 residues. CDR1 and CDR2 (germline): KGHDR, SFDVKD. The CDR3 DNA reads as TGTGCCACCAGTGACCCGGGTCCCCGGCACTACAATGAGCAGTTCTTC. This sequence encodes CATSDPGPRHYNEQFF.

This clonotype was observed a handful of times. V and J are TRBV3-1 and TRBJ2-3, with 7 nucleotides matching TRBD2. The trim removed 1 base at V and 0 bases at J, leaving 4 bases unmatched. Germline CDR1 LGHDT, CDR2 YNNKEL (reference sequence). This CDR3 comprises 16 residues. The CDR3 loop is CASSQVGGTSTDTQYF. For the CDR3, the DNA is TGTGCCAGCAGCCAAGTGGGGGGGACTAGCACAGATACGCAGTATTTT.

The genes are TRBV13 and TRBJ1-1; D is perhaps TRBD1 (5 bases). CDR1 PRHDT and CDR2 FYEKMQ come from the germline V gene (reference sequence). The V end lost 4 bases, the J end lost 3 bases, and 15 bases lay between the germline ends. There are 15 residues in the CDR3. CDR3 bases: TGTGCCAGCAGCTCTGAGGGGACCGAGGACACTGAAGCTTTCTTT. Translated: CASSSEGTEDTEAFF.

The chain combines TRBV4-1 with TRBJ2-5, with 9 bases fitting TRBD2. The CDR3 is 16 residues long. Germline V gives CDR1 MGHRA, CDR2 YSYEKL. J was trimmed by 5 bases and V by 4 bases; bases with no gene match: 11. The CDR3 loop reads CASSLGQAGGGETQYF. The CDR3 nucleotides read TGCGCCAGCAGCCTCGGCCAAGCGGGGGGTGGGGAGACCCAGTACTTC.

Of note for this clonotype: Germline is not matched at one junction end, which may reflect a read error. This chain links TRBV4-3 with TRBJ2-2; D is possibly TRBD1 (5 bases). This CDR3 has 13 residues. Germline CDR1 LGHNA, CDR2 YSLEER. This CDR3 is CAGSHRYPGELFF. In DNA, the CDR3 is TGCGCCGGCAGCCACAGGTATCCCGGGGAGCTGTTTTTT.